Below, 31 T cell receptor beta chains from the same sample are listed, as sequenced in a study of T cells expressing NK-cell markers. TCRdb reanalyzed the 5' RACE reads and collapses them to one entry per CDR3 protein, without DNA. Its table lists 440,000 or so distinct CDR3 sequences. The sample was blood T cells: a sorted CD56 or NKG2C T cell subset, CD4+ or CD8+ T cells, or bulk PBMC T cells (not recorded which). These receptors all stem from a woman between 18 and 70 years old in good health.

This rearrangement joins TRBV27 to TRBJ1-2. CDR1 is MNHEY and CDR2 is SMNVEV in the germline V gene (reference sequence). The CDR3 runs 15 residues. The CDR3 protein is CASSAIDRGGNGYTF.

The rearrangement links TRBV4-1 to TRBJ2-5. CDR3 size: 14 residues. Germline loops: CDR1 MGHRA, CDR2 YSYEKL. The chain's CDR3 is CASSQGSSTETQYF.

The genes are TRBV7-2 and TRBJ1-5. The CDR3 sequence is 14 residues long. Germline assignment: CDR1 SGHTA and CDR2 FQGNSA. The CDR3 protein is CASSLLGFGQPQHF.

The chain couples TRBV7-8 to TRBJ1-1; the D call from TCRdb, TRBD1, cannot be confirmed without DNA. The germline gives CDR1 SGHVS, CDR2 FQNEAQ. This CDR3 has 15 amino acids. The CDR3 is CASSLLTPPNTEAFF.

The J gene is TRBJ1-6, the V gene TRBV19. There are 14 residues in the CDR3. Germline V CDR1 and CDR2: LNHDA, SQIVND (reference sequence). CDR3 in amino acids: CASSSNPNTGPLHF.

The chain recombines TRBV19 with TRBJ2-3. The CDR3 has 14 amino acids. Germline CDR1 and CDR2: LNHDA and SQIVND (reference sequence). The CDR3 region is CASSMTAGTDTQYF.

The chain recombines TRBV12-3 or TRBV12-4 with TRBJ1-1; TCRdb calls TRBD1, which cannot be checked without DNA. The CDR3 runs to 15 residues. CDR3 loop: CASTLGGRSNTEAFF.

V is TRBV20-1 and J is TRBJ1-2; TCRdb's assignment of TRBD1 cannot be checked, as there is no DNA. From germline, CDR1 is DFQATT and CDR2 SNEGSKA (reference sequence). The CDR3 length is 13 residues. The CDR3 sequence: CSARGQNNYGYTF.

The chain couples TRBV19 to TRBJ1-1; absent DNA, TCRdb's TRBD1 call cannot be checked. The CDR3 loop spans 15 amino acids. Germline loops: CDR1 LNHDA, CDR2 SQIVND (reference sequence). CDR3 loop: CASSSRTGGDTEAFF.

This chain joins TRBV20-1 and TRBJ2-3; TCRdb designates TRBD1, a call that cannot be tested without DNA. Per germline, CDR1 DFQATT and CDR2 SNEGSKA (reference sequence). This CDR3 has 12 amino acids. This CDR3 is CSARTGFDTQYF.

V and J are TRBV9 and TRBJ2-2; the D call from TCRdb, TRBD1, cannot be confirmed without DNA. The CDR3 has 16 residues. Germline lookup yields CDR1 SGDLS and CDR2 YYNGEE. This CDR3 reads CASSEPGQINTGELFF.

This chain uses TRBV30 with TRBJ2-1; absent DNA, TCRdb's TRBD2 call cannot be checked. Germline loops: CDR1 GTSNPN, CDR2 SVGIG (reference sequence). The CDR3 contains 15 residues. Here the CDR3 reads CAWSVGGSSYNEQFF.

CDR3 residues: CASSSATHDTQYF. The rearrangement uses TRBV5-1 and TRBJ2-3. The length of the CDR3 is 13 residues. CDR1 is SGHRS, CDR2 YFSETQ, per germline.

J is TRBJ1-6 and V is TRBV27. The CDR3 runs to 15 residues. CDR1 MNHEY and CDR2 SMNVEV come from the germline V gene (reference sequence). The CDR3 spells CASSLLDPYNSPLHF.

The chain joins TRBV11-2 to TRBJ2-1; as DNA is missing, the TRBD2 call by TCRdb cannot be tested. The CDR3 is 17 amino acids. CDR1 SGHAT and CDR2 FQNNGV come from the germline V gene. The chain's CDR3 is CASSSLAGAGSYNEQFF.

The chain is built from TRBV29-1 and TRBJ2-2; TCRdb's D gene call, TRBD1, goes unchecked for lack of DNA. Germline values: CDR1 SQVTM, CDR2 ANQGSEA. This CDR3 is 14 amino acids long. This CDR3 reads CSARQLTNTGELFF.

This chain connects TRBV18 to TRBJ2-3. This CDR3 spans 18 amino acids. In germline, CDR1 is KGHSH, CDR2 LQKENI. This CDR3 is CASSNNELPLLGADTQYF.

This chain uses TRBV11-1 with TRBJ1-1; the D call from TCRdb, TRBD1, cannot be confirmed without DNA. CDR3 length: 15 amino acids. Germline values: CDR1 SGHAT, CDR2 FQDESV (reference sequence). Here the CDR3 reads CASSLPPGSGTEAFF.

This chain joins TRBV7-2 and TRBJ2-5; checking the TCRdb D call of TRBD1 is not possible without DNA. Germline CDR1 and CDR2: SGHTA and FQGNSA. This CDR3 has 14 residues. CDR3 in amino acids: CPSSLDRGGETQYF.

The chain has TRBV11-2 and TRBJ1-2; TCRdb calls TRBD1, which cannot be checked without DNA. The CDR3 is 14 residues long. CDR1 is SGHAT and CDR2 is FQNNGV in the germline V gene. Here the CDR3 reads CASSLQRQGFGYTF.

The chain's CDR3 is CASSPAPGGTLSYTF. The gene calls are TRBV28 and TRBJ1-2. The CDR3 is 15 residues long. The germline V gene has CDR1 MDHEN and CDR2 SYDVKM.

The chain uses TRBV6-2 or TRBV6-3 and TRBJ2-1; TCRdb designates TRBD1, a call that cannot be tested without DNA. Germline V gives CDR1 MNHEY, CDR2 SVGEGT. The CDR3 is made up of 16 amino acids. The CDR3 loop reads CASSDPGPSSYNEQFF.

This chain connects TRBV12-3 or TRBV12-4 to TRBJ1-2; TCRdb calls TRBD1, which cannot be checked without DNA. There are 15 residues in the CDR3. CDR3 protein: CASRGTGTGNYGYTF.

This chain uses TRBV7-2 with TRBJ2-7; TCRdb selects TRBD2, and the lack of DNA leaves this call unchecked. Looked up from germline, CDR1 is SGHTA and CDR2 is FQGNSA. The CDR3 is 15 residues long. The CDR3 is CASSFGLAGPYEQYF.

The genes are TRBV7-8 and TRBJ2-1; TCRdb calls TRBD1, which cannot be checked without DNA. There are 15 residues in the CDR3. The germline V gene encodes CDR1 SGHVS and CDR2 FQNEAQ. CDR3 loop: CASNPGQGYANEQFF.

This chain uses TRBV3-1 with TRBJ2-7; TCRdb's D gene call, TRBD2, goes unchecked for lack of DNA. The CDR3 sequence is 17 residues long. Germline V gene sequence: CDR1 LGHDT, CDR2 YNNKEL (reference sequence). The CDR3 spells CASSPRLAGPVWGEQYF.

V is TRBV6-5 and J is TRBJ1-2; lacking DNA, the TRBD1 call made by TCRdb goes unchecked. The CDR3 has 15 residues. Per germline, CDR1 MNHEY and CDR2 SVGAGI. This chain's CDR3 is CASSSKGQGNYGYTF.

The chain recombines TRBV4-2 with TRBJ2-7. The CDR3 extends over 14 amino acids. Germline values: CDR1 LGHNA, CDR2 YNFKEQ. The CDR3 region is CASSQSLGLGEQYF.

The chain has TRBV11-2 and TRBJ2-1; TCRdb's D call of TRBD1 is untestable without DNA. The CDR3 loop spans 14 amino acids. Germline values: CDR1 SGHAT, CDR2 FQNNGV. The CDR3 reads CASSLPGQLNEQFF.

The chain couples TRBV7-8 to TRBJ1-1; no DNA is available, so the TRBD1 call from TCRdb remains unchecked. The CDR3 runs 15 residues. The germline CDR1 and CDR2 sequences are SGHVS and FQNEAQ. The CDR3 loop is CASSPRTGWSTEAFF.

The chain's CDR3 is CSARENRGTQPQHF. This rearrangement joins TRBV20-1 to TRBJ1-5. The germline CDR1 and CDR2 sequences are DFQATT and SNEGSKA (reference sequence). CDR3 length: 14 residues.